The 9 T cell receptor beta chains below were found in one sample sequenced in a study of breast tumors, draining lymph nodes, adjacent tissues. Using its own MiXCR run on the multiplex PCR reads, TCRdb lists one record per CDR3 protein. The sample has some 8,500 distinct CDR3 sequences, about 42% seen once. The sequenced material came from tumor-adjacent breast tissue. These receptors were taken from a female donor with breast cancer. Some clones in this sample may be carry-over from other donors' samples.

This chain connects TRBV29-1 to TRBJ1-2; 7 bases match TRBD1. V gave up 2 bases and J gave up 3 bases; unmatched junction bases: 3. There are 13 residues in the CDR3. Germline assignment: CDR1 SQVTM and CDR2 ANQGSEA. CDR3 residues: CSVESRGDYGYTF. CDR3 in DNA: TGCAGCGTTGAAAGCAGGGGGGACTATGGCTACACCTTC.

This clonotype was recorded at least ten times. The chain couples TRBV3-1 to TRBJ2-1; 12 bases align to TRBD2. This CDR3 comprises 18 residues. Germline CDR1 LGHDT, CDR2 YNNKEL (reference sequence). The ends lost 0 bases at V and 3 bases at J; junction bases unmatched: 6. The CDR3 DNA is TGTGCCAGCAGCCAAGATAACACGGGACTAGCGGGCTACAATGAGCAGTTCTTC. The encoded protein is CASSQDNTGLAGYNEQFF.

This clonotype is medium-sized in the sample. V usage is TRBV7-9 and J usage is TRBJ2-5, with unresolved D. Germline V gene sequence: CDR1 SEHNR, CDR2 FQNEAQ (reference sequence). The CDR3 runs 14 residues. Deletions cut 5 bases from V and 0 bases from J, with 10 bases between. CDR3: CASSHTKYQETQYF. DNA of the CDR3: TGTGCCAGCAGCCACACAAAGTACCAAGAGACCCAGTACTTC.

V and J are TRBV10-3 and TRBJ2-2, with 12 bases aligning to TRBD2. CDR1 is ENHRY, CDR2 SYGVKD, per germline. CDR3 length: 23 residues. Trimming cost V 3 bases and J 5 bases; bases outside gene matches: 25. In DNA, the CDR3 is TGTGCCATCAGTGAAACTTGGGGCGGTGCTACGACTAGCGGGAGTAAGAGGACCGGGGAGCTGTTTTTT. Translated, it gives CAISETWGGATTSGSKRTGELFF.

This clonotype was observed a handful of times. The genes are TRBV15 and TRBJ1-1; TRBD1 might be the D (6 bases). Deletions cut 3 bases from V and 8 bases from J, with 19 bases between. From germline, CDR1 is LNHNV and CDR2 YYDKDF (reference sequence). The CDR3 runs to 15 residues. Here the CDR3 DNA reads TGTGCCACCAGCAGTAGATCAGTGGACAGCGGAGAAGCTTTCTTT. Its protein product is CATSSRSVDSGEAFF.

A remark on this clonotype: A read error is likely, as this CDR3 ends without the conserved phenylalanine or tryptophan. The gene calls are TRBV5-5 and TRBJ1-5, with D possibly matching TRBD1 (6 bases). The length of the CDR3 is 15 residues. Trimming cost V 4 bases and J 4 bases, with 15 bases left between them. The germline gives CDR1 SGHKS, CDR2 YYEKEE (reference sequence). CDR3 in DNA: TGTGCCAGCAGCACCGGGGGGCCCTTGAATCAGCCCCAGCATCTT. Protein: CASSTGGPLNQPQHL.

V gene TRBV10-2 combines with J gene TRBJ2-7; TRBD2 matches 13 bases. The germline V gene has CDR1 WSHSY and CDR2 SAAADI. The CDR3 runs to 14 residues. Trimming removed 7 bases from V and 4 bases from J; junction bases left unmatched: 4. The DNA of the CDR3 is TGCGCCAGCACGACTAGCGGGAGGAAATACGAGCAGTACTTC. Protein: CASTTSGRKYEQYF.

This clonotype was detected many times. The chain has TRBV19 and TRBJ2-5; 8 bases are shared with TRBD2. CDR3 length: 13 residues. Looked up from germline, CDR1 is LNHDA and CDR2 is SQIVND (reference sequence). V lost 5 bases to trimming and J lost 5 bases; unmatched junction nucleotides: 4. The chain's CDR3 is CASSREGFETQYF. The CDR3 coding sequence is TGTGCCAGTAGTCGGGAGGGGTTTGAGACCCAGTACTTC.

This clonotype was detected a few times. This chain uses TRBV2 with TRBJ2-7; perhaps TRBD2 as D (5 bases). V was cut by 2 bases and J by 6 bases, with 17 bases left in between. The CDR3 extends over 15 amino acids. Germline CDR1 is SNHLY and CDR2 is FYNNEI. The CDR3 loop reads CASSEWEREVGEQYF. CDR3 DNA: TGTGCCAGCAGTGAATGGGAGAGGGAAGTTGGCGAGCAGTACTTC. The variable domain in full, completed from reference TRBV2 and TRBJ2-7, reads EPEVTQTPSHQVTQMGQEVILRCVPISNHLYFYWYRQILGQKVEFLVSFYNNEISEKSEIFDDQFSVERPDGSNFTLKIRSTKLEDSAMYFCASSEWEREVGEQYFGPGTRLTVT.